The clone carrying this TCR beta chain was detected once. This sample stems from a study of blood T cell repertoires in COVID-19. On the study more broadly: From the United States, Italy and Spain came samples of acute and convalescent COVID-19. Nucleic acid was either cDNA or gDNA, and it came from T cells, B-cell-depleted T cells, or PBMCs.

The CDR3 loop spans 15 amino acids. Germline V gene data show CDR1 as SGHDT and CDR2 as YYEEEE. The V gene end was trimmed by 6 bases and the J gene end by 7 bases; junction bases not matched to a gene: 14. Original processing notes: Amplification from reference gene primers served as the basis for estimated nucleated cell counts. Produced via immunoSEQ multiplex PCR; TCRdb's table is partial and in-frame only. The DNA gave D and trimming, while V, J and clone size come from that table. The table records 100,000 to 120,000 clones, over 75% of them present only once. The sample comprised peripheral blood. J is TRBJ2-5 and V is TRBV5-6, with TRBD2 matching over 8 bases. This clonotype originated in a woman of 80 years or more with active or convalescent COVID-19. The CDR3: CASTRSSGGVGTQYF. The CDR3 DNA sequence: TGTGCCAGCACCCGAAGTTCCGGGGGGGTTGGGACCCAGTACTTC.